Below, 25 T cell receptor beta chains from the same sample are listed, as sequenced in a study of a mutant IDH1 vaccine in newly diagnosed glioma. Time point reported: week 5, during vaccination. With topical imiquimod, each dose of the vaccine consisted of 300 ug of mutant IDH1 20-mer peptide. Clones were read by immunoSEQ multiplex PCR, and TCRdb kept only the in-frame ones, dropping some. Of approximately 24,000 clones detected, approximately 80% appear once; the ten largest clones hold roughly a tenth. The antigens of these receptors remain unknown. Material: PBMCs, obtained from a glioma patient whose treatment included an IDH1 peptide vaccine. These TCRs come from a man aged 35-49 years with glioma.

This clone was detected only once. The rearrangement links TRBV27 to TRBJ1-5; no clear D. CDR3 length: 14 amino acids. V lost 0 bases and J 4 bases, leaving 7 bases between the germline ends. CDR1 and CDR2 from the germline V gene are MNHEY and SMNVEV (reference sequence). As DNA, the CDR3 is TGTGCCAGCAGTTTATCGACGGGGAATCAGCCCCAGCATTTT. Amino acids: CASSLSTGNQPQHF.

This sequence joins TRBV19 and TRBJ1-2, with a possible D match to TRBD1 (5 bases). The CDR3 sequence is 14 residues long. Germline CDR1 reads LNHDA; CDR2 reads SQIVND (reference sequence). The V gene lost 8 bases and the J gene lost 0 bases, with 13 bases spanning the gap. The CDR3 is CASLGPITNYGYTF. CDR3 DNA: TGTGCCAGTCTGGGACCGATAACTAACTATGGCTACACCTTC.

The V gene is TRBV11-2, the J gene TRBJ1-3, with no clear D. Trimming cost V 0 bases and J 0 bases, with 12 bases left between them. CDR1 and CDR2 (germline): SGHAT, FQNNGV. This CDR3 comprises 17 residues. The CDR3 region has the DNA TGTGCCAGCAGCTTAGATCTTTGGCAAGCCTCTGGAAACACCATATATTTT. The encoded protein is CASSLDLWQASGNTIYF.

The chain uses TRBV10-1 and TRBJ2-7, with D perhaps TRBD2 (6 bases). This CDR3 contains 16 residues. Trimming took 4 bases from V and 2 from J, leaving 18 bases between them. CDR1 is WNHNN and CDR2 is SYGVQD in the germline V gene (reference sequence). DNA for the CDR3: TGCGCCAGCAGTGCCTCGGGACTCCTACCTCCCTACGAGCAGTACTTC. Its translation is CASSASGLLPPYEQYF.

This clone was counted between two and nine times. The V call is TRBV13, the J call TRBJ1-1; no clear D. Germline CDR1 reads PRHDT; CDR2 reads FYEKMQ (reference sequence). Trimming shortened V by 5 bases and J by 1 base, and 11 bases separated the two germline ends. CDR3 size: 14 residues. In DNA form, the CDR3 reads TGTGCCAGCAGCACCCAAAACAGGAACACTGAAGCTTTCTTT. Translating gives CASSTQNRNTEAFF. Full variable domain (remainder filled in from reference TRBV13 and TRBJ1-1): AAGVIQSPRHLIKEKRETATLKCYPIPRHDTVYWYQQGPGQDPQFLISFYEKMQSDKGSIPDRFSAQQFSDYHSELNMSSLELGDSALYFCASSTQNRNTEAFFGQGTRLTVV.

In its sample, this clone was seen once. The chain has TRBV11-3 and TRBJ2-7, with D possibly matching TRBD1 (6 bases). This CDR3 spans 13 amino acids. Trimming removed 5 bases at V and 3 bases at J, with 11 bases between. CDR1 and CDR2 from the germline V gene are SGHNT and YENEEA. The CDR3 DNA is TGTGCCAGCAGCCGCCGGACAGACTACGAGCAGTACGTC. This translates into CASSRRTDYEQYV.

The J gene is TRBJ1-5, the V gene TRBV15; 7 nucleotides match TRBD1. CDR3 length equals 17 residues. The junction had 16 bases not matched to a gene; V was cut back by 5 bases and J by 6 bases. The germline CDR1 and CDR2 sequences are LNHNV and YYDKDF (reference sequence). The CDR3 sequence: CATSRGEGNRGGQPQHF. As DNA, the CDR3 is TGTGCCACCAGCCGAGGGGAGGGTAACAGGGGAGGTCAGCCCCAGCATTTT. Full variable domain (outside the CDR3, taken from reference TRBV15 and TRBJ1-5): DAMVIQNPRYQVTQFGKPVTLSCSQTLNHNVMYWYQQKSSQAPKLLFHYYDKDFNNEADTPDNFQSRRPNTSFCFLDIRSPGLGDTAMYLCATSRGEGNRGGQPQHFGDGTRLSIL.

The CDR3 spells CASSLGLPNYGYTF. In nucleotides, the CDR3 is TGTGCCAGCAGCTTAGGGTTGCCGAACTATGGCTACACCTTC. The gene calls are TRBV11-2 and TRBJ1-2; D gene ambiguous. Germline CDR1 and CDR2: SGHAT and FQNNGV. The CDR3 has 14 residues. The V and J ends lost 1 base and 2 bases respectively, with 8 bases between them.

The V gene is TRBV10-2, the J gene TRBJ2-1, with D possibly being TRBD1 (6 bases). In germline, CDR1 is WSHSY, CDR2 SAAADI. Between the trimmed V and J ends, which lost 8 bases and 7 bases, there was a span of 15 bases. CDR3 length: 13 residues. The CDR3 protein is CASQPGRGNEQFF. The CDR3 DNA follows: TGCGCCAGCCAGCCGGGCAGGGGAAATGAGCAGTTCTTC.

V usage is TRBV6-1 and J usage is TRBJ1-2, with no clear D. Trimming cost V 0 bases and J 3 bases, with 17 bases left between them. This CDR3 contains 17 residues. The germline V gene has CDR1 MNHNS and CDR2 SASEGT. CDR3 loop: CASSEASRPSLYYGYTF. The CDR3 region has the DNA TGTGCCAGCAGTGAAGCCTCACGGCCTTCCCTCTACTATGGCTACACCTTC.

Only a few counts were recorded for this clone. The gene calls are TRBV19 and TRBJ1-2, with D perhaps matching TRBD1 (5 bases). The germline V gene encodes CDR1 LNHDA and CDR2 SQIVND (reference sequence). V lost 6 bases and J 8 bases, leaving 16 bases between the germline ends. There are 13 residues in the CDR3. CDR3 bases: TGTGCCAGTAGACTGAAGACAGTGGAGGGCTACACCTTC. This codes for CASRLKTVEGYTF.

This clone was observed a handful of times. This chain connects TRBV5-5 to TRBJ2-5; 9 bases match TRBD2. The J segment lost 3 bases and the V segment lost 0 bases, leaving 0 bases of the junction unmatched. This CDR3 is 14 amino acids long. Germline V lookup: CDR1 SGHKS, CDR2 YYEKEE (reference sequence). The CDR3 loop reads CASSLVAGEETQYF. CDR3 DNA: TGTGCCAGCAGCTTGGTAGCGGGAGAAGAGACCCAGTACTTC.

This chain connects TRBV2 to TRBJ2-2; D remains ambiguous. The CDR3 runs 14 residues. V lost 6 bases and J lost 1, with 9 bases in between. Looked up from germline, CDR1 is SNHLY and CDR2 is FYNNEI. The CDR3, as DNA: TGTGCCAGCAGGGGCGTTTTGAACACCGGGGAGCTGTTTTTT. This sequence encodes CASRGVLNTGELFF.

V gene TRBV19 combines with J gene TRBJ2-2; 9 bases are shared with TRBD2. Germline V gives CDR1 LNHDA, CDR2 SQIVND (reference sequence). With V trimmed by 6 bases and J by 4 bases, 6 bases remained unmatched. This CDR3 contains 15 residues. The CDR3 sequence is CASSPTSGLTGELFF. The CDR3 nucleotides are TGTGCCAGTAGCCCTACTAGCGGGCTCACCGGGGAGCTGTTTTTT.

The chain recombines TRBV7-2 with TRBJ2-5, with TRBD1 matching 7 bases. The CDR3 extends over 14 amino acids. Germline-derived CDR1 and CDR2 are SGHTA and FQGNSA. V dropped 5 bases and J dropped 5; count of bases not matched to a gene: 8. CDR3 residues: CASSGGTRGETQYF. The CDR3 DNA follows: TGTGCCAGCAGCGGAGGCACCAGGGGGGAGACCCAGTACTTC.

This clone has just a few counts. J is TRBJ1-2 and V is TRBV13; TRBD1 might be the D (5 bases). This CDR3 contains 15 residues. V lost 5 bases, J lost 5 bases, and 18 bases lay in between. Looked up from germline, CDR1 is PRHDT and CDR2 is FYEKMQ (reference sequence). CDR3 loop: CASSPNHGTDYGYTF. DNA of the CDR3: TGTGCCAGCAGCCCAAACCACGGGACGGATTATGGCTACACCTTC.

The rearrangement uses TRBV7-9 and TRBJ2-3; D is undetermined. The V gene's germline CDR1 is SEHNR and CDR2 FQNEAQ (reference sequence). The CDR3 length is 13 residues. Trimming stripped 1 base from V and 6 bases from J, with 8 bases between. CDR3 DNA sequence: TGTGCCAGCAGCTTAGTGCCTGGGGATACGCAGTATTTT. As protein: CASSLVPGDTQYF. The whole variable domain, remainder taken from reference TRBV7-9 and TRBJ2-3, is DTGVSQNPRHKITKRGQNVTFRCDPISEHNRLYWYRQTLGQGPEFLTYFQNEAQLEKSRLLSDRFSAERPKGSFSTLEIQRTEQGDSAMYLCASSLVPGDTQYFGPGTRLTVL.

CDR3 sequence (DNA): TGTGCCAGCAGCTTAGCCCTAGTGGAGGAGACCCAGTACTTC. Its protein is CASSLALVEETQYF. This chain connects TRBV7-2 to TRBJ2-5; D call uncertain. This CDR3 comprises 14 residues. CDR1 and CDR2 from the germline V gene are SGHTA and FQGNSA. The ends were cut back, 0 bases at V and 5 bases at J, with 10 bases in the middle.

The chain links TRBV5-8 to TRBJ2-1; TRBD2 is a possible D gene (6 bases). CDR1 is SGHTS, CDR2 YDEGEE, per germline. Between the trimmed V and J ends, which lost 0 bases and 6 bases, there was a span of 16 bases. The CDR3 consists of 16 residues. The CDR3 protein is CASSLAEGLLFNEQFF. Written as DNA, the CDR3 is TGTGCCAGCAGCTTGGCCGAGGGACTCCTTTTCAATGAGCAGTTCTTC.

The chain joins TRBV5-6 to TRBJ1-3; D is ambiguous. The germline V gene encodes CDR1 SGHDT and CDR2 YYEEEE. The CDR3 is 12 amino acids. Between the trimmed V and J ends, which lost 5 bases and 5 bases, there was a span of 8 bases. The CDR3 spells CASSSTRNTIYF. The CDR3 DNA reads as TGTGCCAGCAGTTCCACTAGAAACACCATATATTTT.

J is TRBJ2-7 and V is TRBV19; the D gene is possibly TRBD2 (6 bases). The germline V gene has CDR1 LNHDA and CDR2 SQIVND (reference sequence). Between the trimmed V and J ends, which lost 7 bases and 3 bases, there was a span of 13 bases. There are 13 residues in the CDR3. CDR3 coding DNA: TGTGCCAGTAAGGCGGACTATGACTACGAGCAGTACTTC. Its translation: CASKADYDYEQYF.

The chain couples TRBV28 to TRBJ1-5; 10 nucleotides align to TRBD1. Unmatched junction bases numbered 7, after V lost 6 bases and J lost 5 bases. The germline gives CDR1 MDHEN, CDR2 SYDVKM. The CDR3 totals 15 residues. The DNA for the CDR3 is TGTGCCAGCAGACCCCCGACAGGGGGCTATCAGCCCCAGCATTTT. Translating it yields CASRPPTGGYQPQHF.

The rearrangement joins TRBV5-6 to TRBJ2-2; D not resolved. Trimming stripped 4 bases from V and 2 bases from J, with 12 bases between. The CDR3 has 15 amino acids. Germline CDR1 reads SGHDT; CDR2 reads YYEEEE. The CDR3 loop is CASSPPTSNTGELFF. Here the CDR3 DNA reads TGTGCCAGCAGCCCCCCGACTTCTAACACCGGGGAGCTGTTTTTT.

The chain has TRBV29-1 and TRBJ2-5, with a possible D match to TRBD1 (5 bases). The CDR3 length is 11 residues. CDR1 is SQVTM and CDR2 is ANQGSEA in the germline V gene. Trimming removed 0 bases at V and 7 bases at J, with 6 bases between. The CDR3 DNA follows: TGCAGCGTTGAAGATCAGGGGACCCAGTACTTC. This translates into CSVEDQGTQYF.

V and J are TRBV7-2 and TRBJ2-5, with D tentatively TRBD1 or TRBD2 (5 bases each). Per the germline V gene, CDR1 is SGHTA and CDR2 is FQGNSA. V was clipped by 3 bases and J by 5 bases, with 16 bases between them. This CDR3 is 15 amino acids long. This CDR3 is CASSLNYGWGETQYF. The CDR3 DNA reads TGTGCCAGCAGCTTGAATTACGGATGGGGGGAGACCCAGTACTTC.